This record concerns one TCR beta chain sequence. This sample is drawn from a study of blood T cell repertoires in COVID-19. Study details: Samples came from the United States, Italy and Spain, spanning acute and convalescent COVID-19.

The CDR3 totals 19 residues. The germline V gene has CDR1 SNHLY and CDR2 FYNNEI. Trimming at V came to 0 bases and at J to 1 base, leaving 9 bases not matched to a gene. Per the authors' pipeline: Nucleated cell counts were estimated from reference gene primer amplification. TCRdb's copy holds only in-frame clones and misses some; the assay was immunoSEQ multiplex PCR. That table is the source of V, J and clone size, and D and trimming were worked out from the DNA. Counted here are roughly 400,000 clones, nearly 90% occurring once; the ten biggest clones make up roughly 2%. This rearrangement joins TRBV2 to TRBJ1-6, with TRBD1 matching over 7 bases. This receptor was obtained from a woman aged 40 to 50 with acute COVID-19. The specimen was PBMCs or T cells enriched from blood (not recorded which). The CDR3 reads CASSEAGGPYRSYNSPLHF. CDR3 bases: TGTGCCAGCAGTGAAGCAGGGGGCCCTTATCGGTCCTATAATTCACCCCTCCACTTT.